This T cell receptor beta chain came from a study of blood T cells in healthy people across ages. Regarding the study as a whole: Total diversity from one million sequenced T cells was likely underestimated.

This clonotype has only a few counts. The target antigen is unknown. Germline CDR1 SEHNR, CDR2 FQNEAQ (reference sequence). V was pared by 1 base and J by 1 base, with 7 bases between. CDR3 length equals 14 residues. Together with a sample-barcoded 5' primer, a J-beta primer mix was included in a second PCR lasting roughly 6 to 12 cycles. One entry per CDR3 protein results from TCRdb running MiXCR on the 5' RACE reads. The sample yields more than 900,000 distinct CDR3 sequences, roughly a quarter seen once. These same records also appear under a second study, on T cells of mothers and their children.

The sequencing sample was made of blood. The chain recombines TRBV7-9 with TRBJ1-1; no definite D call. The sequence was obtained from a girl aged 2-10 years in good health. CDR3: CASSLEPANTEAFF. In DNA, the CDR3 is TGTGCCAGCAGCTTAGAACCCGCGAACACTGAAGCTTTCTTT.